This paragraph covers one T cell receptor (beta chain) sequence. TCRdb keeps only in-frame clones here, not all; method: immunoSEQ multiplex PCR. Of about 59,000 clones listed, more than 60% were seen once; the top ten hold about 15%. Germline lookup yields CDR1 SGHRS and CDR2 YFSETQ. J was trimmed by 4 bases and V by 0 bases; bases with no gene match: 3. The CDR3 is 16 amino acids. These data originate in a study of blood T cell repertoires in COVID-19. The rearrangement links TRBV5-1 to TRBJ2-1, with 11 bases aligning to TRBD2. The sample was peripheral blood. The clonotype originates from a woman aged 70-85 years with acute or convalescent COVID-19. For the CDR3, the DNA is TGCGCCAGCAGCTTGGATAGCGGGGGGGTATACAATGAGCAGTTCTTC. It codes for CASSLDSGGVYNEQFF.